This T cell receptor beta chain was profiled in a study of blood T cells in healthy people across ages. Trimming shortened V by 7 bases and J by 8 bases, and 8 bases separated the two germline ends. This CDR3 has 9 residues. Germline loops: CDR1 SQVTM, CDR2 ANQGSEA. Study-wide findings and caveats: Among T cells, TCR beta diversity per million cells dropped roughly linearly as age rose.

The second PCR ran roughly 7 to 12 cycles with a sample-barcoded 5' primer and J-beta primers. Through a template-switch adaptor with 12 random nucleotides, each cDNA molecule received a tag. MiXCR, run by TCRdb on the 5' RACE reads, gives a single entry per CDR3 protein. The repertoire holds some 1.8 million distinct CDR3 sequences, with roughly two fifths as singletons. Comment on this clonotype: Its antigen is unknown.

Sequencing was done on a sample of blood. The TCR sequence derives from a human donor in good health. The gene calls are TRBV29-1 and TRBJ1-2; possible D gene TRBD1, 5 bases. Here the CDR3 DNA reads TGCAGCGGAGGGGAAGGCTACACCTTC. Translated, it gives CSGGEGYTF.